The clone carrying this TCR beta chain was seen at least ten times. Its matching antigen is unknown. Template switching, a step in the protocol, added a universal primer site, and cDNA carried unique molecular identifiers. MiXCR, run by TCRdb on the 5' RACE reads, gives a single entry per CDR3 protein. Found here are 100,000 or so distinct CDR3 sequences, about 6.1% of them singletons; the top ten hold roughly 12%. V lost 4 bases to trimming and J lost 8 bases; unmatched junction nucleotides: 12. Germline loops: CDR1 SGHVS, CDR2 FQNEAQ. The CDR3 sequence is 16 residues long. This sample is drawn from a study of identical twins. Study results and caveats: Insertions ran lower in abundant cord blood beta clonotypes, though not in memory repertoires. Within twin pairs, the out-of-frame alpha sequences they shared showed excess low generation probability. Analyses based on zero insertions could be partly confounded by invariant MAIT and iNKT cells.

The chain is built from TRBV7-8 and TRBJ2-3, with 10 positions matching TRBD1. The source is a woman between 50 and 59 years old in good health. The sample was memory T cells sorted from blood. This CDR3 reads CASSYTGTGVQTTQYF. The CDR3, as DNA: TGTGCCAGCAGCTATACCGGGACAGGGGTCCAAACTACGCAGTATTTT. Supplemented by reference TRBV7-8 and TRBJ2-3, the full variable domain reads GAGVSQSPRYKVAKRGQDVALRCDPISGHVSLFWYQQALGQGPEFLTYFQNEAQLDKSGLPSDRFFAERPEGSVSTLKIQRTQQEDSAVYLCASSYTGTGVQTTQYFGPGTRLTVL.